The entry below gives a single TCR beta chain sequence along with its context. How the authors handled the data: It was from reference gene primer amplification that nucleated cell counts were estimated. Data came from immunoSEQ multiplex PCR; TCRdb stores just in-frame clones and leaves some out. The V and J calls and the clone size are those of that table, but D and trimming were determined from the DNA. The sample holds about 200,000 clones, more than 85% seen once. These data belong to a study of blood T cell repertoires in COVID-19. Across the whole study: Researchers got acute and convalescent COVID-19 samples from the United States, Italy and Spain. From T cells, B-cell-depleted T cells, or PBMCs came the material, which was cDNA or gDNA.

The TCR sequence derives from a man aged 35 to 55 with acute or convalescent COVID-19. The sequenced sample consisted of peripheral blood.

CDR3 sequence: CASSPSTGHNEQFF. CDR3 nucleotide sequence: TGTGCCAGCAGCCCCTCGACAGGGCACAATGAGCAGTTCTTC. The rearrangement uses TRBV5-8 and TRBJ2-1; 7 bases align to TRBD1. V trimming: 4 bases; J trimming: 5 bases; junction bases outside the gene matches: 6. Germline V lookup: CDR1 SGHTS, CDR2 YDEGEE. The CDR3 totals 14 residues. The full variable domain, in which reference TRBV5-8 and TRBJ2-1 provide the parts outside the CDR3, is EAGVTQSPTHLIKTRGQQATLRCSPISGHTSVYWYQQALGLGLQFLLWYDEGEERNRGNFPPRFSGRQFPNYSSELNVNALELEDSALYLCASSPSTGHNEQFFGPGTRLTVL.